This T cell receptor beta chain was documented in a study of blood T cell repertoires in COVID-19. Background on the study: PBMCs, B-cell-depleted T cells, or T cells were the source of the cDNA or gDNA that made up the material.

Germline values: CDR1 MGHDK, CDR2 SYGVNS. CDR3 length equals 15 residues. V lost 3 bases to trimming and J lost 5 bases; unmatched junction nucleotides: 6. TCRdb's copy holds only in-frame clones and misses some; the assay was immunoSEQ multiplex PCR. Here the sample spans about 260,000 clones, about 90% being singletons. The TCR comes from a woman in her thirties or forties who had recovered from COVID-19. The sample taken for sequencing was peripheral blood. The chain joins TRBV25-1 to TRBJ1-4; TRBD1 matches at 7 bases. The CDR3 coding sequence is TGTGCCAGCAGTGACACAGGGGTCCCCAATGAAAAACTGTTTTTT. Translation gives CASSDTGVPNEKLFF.